This T cell receptor beta chain was found in a study of post-analysis software for immune sequencing data. About the study: Included among the disease courses, which were recorded for the cohort, were relapsing-remitting, secondary progressive and progressive-relapsing multiple sclerosis. General study results and limits: Patients had higher frequencies than controls of roughly five TRBV segments, including TRBV5-6, TRBV5-1 and TRBV20-1.

Trimming stripped 4 bases from V and 5 bases from J, with 16 bases between. The CDR3 extends over 15 amino acids. From germline, CDR1 is ENHRY and CDR2 SYGVKD. Libraries were made from TCR beta cDNA, and they carried unique molecular identifiers. TCRdb re-analysed the PCR reads in MiXCR, keeping a single row per CDR3 protein. The sample records some 500,000 distinct CDR3 sequences, roughly 45% being singletons. This clonotype turned up a few times. Its antigen is not identified. This TCR was recovered from a girl aged 5 to 17 with multiple sclerosis. The rearrangement uses TRBV10-3 and TRBJ2-3; D perhaps matches TRBD1 (6 bases). The sequenced sample was blood. DNA of the CDR3: TGTGCCATCAGTGGGGGGCAGGGAATCCAAGATACGCAGTATTTT. It is translated as CAISGGQGIQDTQYF.